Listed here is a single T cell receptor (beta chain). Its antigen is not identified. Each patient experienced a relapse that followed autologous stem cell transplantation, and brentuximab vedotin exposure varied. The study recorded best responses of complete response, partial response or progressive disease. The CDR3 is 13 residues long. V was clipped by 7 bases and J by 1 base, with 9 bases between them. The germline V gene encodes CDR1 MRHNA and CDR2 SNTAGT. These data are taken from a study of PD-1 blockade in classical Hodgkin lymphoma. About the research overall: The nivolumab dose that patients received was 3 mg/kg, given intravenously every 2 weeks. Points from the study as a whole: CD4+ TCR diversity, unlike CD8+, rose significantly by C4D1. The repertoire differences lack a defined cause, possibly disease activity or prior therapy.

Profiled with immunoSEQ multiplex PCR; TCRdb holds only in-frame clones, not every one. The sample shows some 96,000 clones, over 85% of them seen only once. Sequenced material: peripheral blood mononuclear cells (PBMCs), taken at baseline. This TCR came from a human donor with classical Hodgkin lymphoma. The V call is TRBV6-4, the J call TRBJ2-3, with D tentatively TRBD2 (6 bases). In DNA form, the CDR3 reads TGTGCCAGCACGGGAGTTGGCACAGATACGCAGTATTTT. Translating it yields CASTGVGTDTQYF.